This record looks at one T cell receptor (beta chain) sequence and its context. Its target is not known. This sample was taken from a study of Ad26.COV2.S vaccination and SARS-CoV-2 variants. The wider study: Ad26.COV2.S shots went into the muscle once or twice, 56 days apart. Whole-study findings and limits: From the TCR breadth and depth analyses, total T cell responses may have been underestimated. Placebo recipients and vaccine recipients were similar in non-spike TCR breadth.

The treatment was: roughly 19 received Ad26.COV2.S at low or high dose, single or two shots; several received placebo; per-sample allocation not given. Sampling was done on day 63 after the first vaccine or placebo injection. Boston hosted the donor, who was an adult aged 18-55 years. V shed 2 bases and J shed 3 bases, with 26 bases lying between them. The CDR3 loop spans 19 amino acids. CDR1 and CDR2 from the germline V gene are SGHNT and YYREEE (reference sequence). TCRdb's table, derived via immunoSEQ multiplex PCR, lists solely in-frame clones and lacks some. In the table there are about 500,000 clones, around 89% of which are singletons.

The sample consisted of peripheral blood, taken in a trial of Ad26.COV2.S vaccine versus placebo. This chain links TRBV5-4 with TRBJ1-2; D perhaps matches TRBD1 (6 bases). The TCR originated in a person aged 18 to 65 who received the Ad26.COV2.S COVID-19 vaccine or a placebo. As DNA, the CDR3 is TGTGCCAGCAGCTTAAAGCGTGGGGAAAAAGGGGGTCGGCACTATGGCTACACCTTC. Translation gives CASSLKRGEKGGRHYGYTF.